A single count supports the clone carrying this TCR beta chain. Its target is unknown. The PCR had 60 Vbeta and 13 Jbeta primers. TCRdb's copy holds only in-frame clones and misses some; the assay was immunoSEQ multiplex PCR. The sample consists of about 160,000 clones, about 60% of them appearing once. These data belong to a study of cytomegalovirus exposure and HLA in healthy donors. General study results and limits: Several of the most significant clusters appeared linked to common viral pathogens, based on a later analysis. As a later analysis showed, a missense DCLRE1C variant was linked to trimming of TCR beta V- and J-genes. Several V segments, TRBV6-2 and TRBV6-3 among them, could not be told apart and were dropped.

Donors sampled were nominally healthy, though unrecorded immune exposures were likely. This CDR3 is 13 amino acids long. Germline values: CDR1 SGHTA, CDR2 FQGNSA. The V end lost 3 bases, the J end lost 9 bases, and 14 bases lay between the germline ends. The sequenced sample was PBMCs. This receptor was obtained from a woman in her sixties in good health and CMV-seropositive. V usage is TRBV7-2 and J usage is TRBJ2-5, with D perhaps TRBD1 (6 bases). The DNA for the CDR3 is TGTGCCAGCAGCTTTGGGGCCTCAGGGGCCCAGTACTTC. It codes for CASSFGASGAQYF.